A selection of T cell receptor beta chains follows, all from one sample in a study of PD-1 blockade in classical Hodgkin lymphoma. Only in-frame clones appear in the TCRdb table, and some are missing; sequencing was by immunoSEQ multiplex PCR. The data contain roughly 92,000 clones, around nine tenths of them seen just once; the ten biggest clones take up over 2.5%. The sample in question was peripheral blood mononuclear cells (PBMCs), obtained at baseline. Source of these receptors: a human donor with classical Hodgkin lymphoma. The CDR3 runs from the conserved cysteine through the conserved F or W. Fields, in order: J gene, clone size, D gene, V gene, CDR3 protein, CDR3 DNA. The D gene is left open where the match is weak. Clone size is given for some rows only: seen once, a few or many times, or a class if the clone is expanded.

TRBJ2-1,once,TRBD2,TRBV6-5,CASTLGGLEQFF,TGTGCCAGCACCCTGGGGGGGTTAGAGCAGTTCTTC
TRBJ2-1,NA,NA,TRBV6-5,CASSYPGNEQFF,TGTGCCAGCAGTTACCCTGGGAATGAGCAGTTCTTC
TRBJ1-2,NA,NA,TRBV9,CASSVSGLGGYTF,TGTGCCAGCAGCGTATCCGGGTTAGGTGGCTACACCTTC
TRBJ1-1,NA,TRBD1,TRBV7-9,CASSSLGQGANEAFF,TGTGCCAGCAGCTCGTTGGGACAGGGGGCGAATGAAGCTTTCTTT
TRBJ1-2,NA,NA,TRBV5-1,CASSRGSGSINYGYTF,TGCGCCAGCAGCCGAGGATCGGGCAGCATTAACTATGGCTACACCTTC
TRBJ1-1,NA,NA,TRBV7-5,CARSTDTSRTTEAFF,TGTGCCAGAAGCACGGATACCTCGCGAACAACTGAAGCTTTCTTT
TRBJ2-7,once,NA,TRBV7-6,CASSGIVLPYEQYF,TGTGCCAGCAGCGGAATAGTCCTTCCCTACGAGCAGTACTTC
TRBJ2-1,NA,NA,TRBV9,CASSVGRSPYNEQFF,TGTGCCAGCAGCGTAGGTCGCAGTCCCTACAATGAGCAGTTCTTC
TRBJ2-3,NA,TRBD2,TRBV19,CASNPGLAGGVDTQYF,TGTGCCAGTAATCCGGGACTAGCGGGAGGGGTAGATACGCAGTATTTT
TRBJ1-3,NA,NA,TRBV5-1,CASSLDQFFGNTIYF,TGCGCCAGCAGCTTGGATCAGTTCTTCGGAAACACCATATATTTT
TRBJ2-2,NA,NA,TRBV9,CASSVRDSRPGELFF,TGTGCCAGCAGCGTCCGGGACTCGAGACCCGGGGAGCTGTTTTTT
TRBJ1-5,NA,NA,TRBV28,CASRSGYSNQPQHF,TGTGCCAGCAGGTCCGGCTATAGCAATCAGCCCCAGCATTTT
TRBJ1-3,NA,NA,TRBV30,CAWSPTYSGNTIYF,TGTGCCTGGAGTCCGACCTACTCTGGAAACACCATATATTTT
TRBJ2-7,NA,TRBD1,TRBV6-1,CASRDRRDEQYF,TGTGCCAGCAGGGACAGGCGGGACGAGCAGTACTTC
TRBJ2-3,NA,NA,TRBV5-4,CASSSSTDTQYF,TGTGCCAGCAGCTCAAGCACAGATACGCAGTATTTT
TRBJ1-2,NA,NA,TRBV5-6,CASSDSYPSWGYTF,TGTGCCAGCAGCGATTCCTACCCGTCTTGGGGCTACACCTTC
TRBJ1-5,NA,NA,TRBV4-2,CASSQDRYDGNQPQHF,TGTGCCAGCAGCCAAGATCGCTACGACGGGAATCAGCCCCAGCATTTT
TRBJ2-5,NA,TRBD2,TRBV7-7,CASSLGGGIQETQYF,TGTGCCAGCAGCTTAGGGGGGGGGATTCAAGAGACCCAGTACTTC
TRBJ2-2,NA,NA,TRBV19,CASSWGGGTGELFF,TGTGCCAGTAGTTGGGGAGGAGGTACCGGGGAGCTGTTTTTT
TRBJ1-5,NA,NA,TRBV21-1,CASSNDSYLSTGDSNQPQHF,TGTGCCAGCAGCAACGATTCCTACTTGTCTACAGGGGATAGCAATCAGCCCCAGCATTTT
TRBJ2-5,once,NA,TRBV9,CASSVGAGSEETQYF,TGTGCCAGCAGCGTAGGTGCTGGGAGCGAAGAGACCCAGTACTTC
TRBJ2-5,NA,NA,TRBV4-1,CASSPWGQETQYF,TGCGCCAGCAGCCCATGGGGCCAAGAGACCCAGTACTTC
TRBJ2-7,NA,NA,TRBV6-1,CASSDSGSRRQYF,TGTGCCAGCAGTGACAGCGGGTCCCGACGGCAGTACTTC
TRBJ2-7,NA,TRBD2,TRBV30,CAWSVLAEQYF,TGTGCCTGGAGTGTACTAGCGGAGCAGTACTTC
TRBJ2-3,NA,NA,TRBV6-1,CASSPSALGTDTQYF,TGTGCCAGCAGCCCAAGCGCTCTCGGCACAGATACGCAGTATTTT
TRBJ2-1,once,NA,TRBV28,CASSLASVGTPGTDEQFF,TGTGCCAGCAGTTTGGCGTCCGTCGGGACTCCTGGGACCGATGAGCAGTTCTTC
TRBJ1-1,NA,TRBD1,TRBV6-5,CASRGYRGSTEAFF,TGTGCCAGCAGGGGCTACAGGGGTTCGACTGAAGCTTTCTTT
TRBJ2-7,NA,NA,TRBV5-1,CASSLEGQGYEQYF,TGCGCCAGCAGCTTGGAGGGTCAGGGCTACGAGCAGTACTTC
TRBJ2-1,NA,TRBD2,TRBV5-4,CASSLRLAAPPEQFF,TGTGCCAGCAGTCTCCGACTAGCGGCACCTCCGGAGCAGTTCTTC
TRBJ1-2,NA,NA,TRBV27,CASSFVDRREYGYTF,TGTGCCAGCAGTTTCGTGGATCGCAGGGAGTATGGCTACACCTTC
TRBJ2-1,NA,TRBD2,TRBV19,CASITLAGSVSYNEQFF,TGTGCCAGTATTACACTAGCGGGATCGGTCTCCTACAATGAGCAGTTCTTC
TRBJ2-7,NA,NA,TRBV2,CASRGGTVSSYEQYF,TGTGCCAGCCGAGGGGGGACGGTAAGCTCCTACGAGCAGTACTTC
TRBJ1-1,NA,TRBD1,TRBV28,CASSLRFRDRGPNTEAFF,TGTGCCAGCAGTTTACGATTCCGGGACAGGGGGCCGAACACTGAAGCTTTCTTT
TRBJ2-7,NA,NA,TRBV6-5,CASSYSKRPEQYF,TGTGCCAGCAGTTACTCGAAACGGCCCGAGCAGTACTTC
TRBJ1-5,NA,TRBD1,TRBV5-5,CASSLVTGNNQPQHF,TGTGCCAGCAGCTTGGTGACAGGGAACAATCAGCCCCAGCATTTT
TRBJ2-7,NA,TRBD1,TRBV18,CASSPPGQGREQYF,TGTGCCAGCTCACCACCGGGACAGGGCCGCGAGCAGTACTTC
TRBJ1-1,NA,NA,TRBV18,CASSPFLENTEAFF,TGTGCCAGCTCACCATTCTTAGAGAACACTGAAGCTTTCTTT